This T cell receptor (beta chain) was found in a study of blood T cell repertoires in COVID-19. Study details: Collection of acute and convalescent COVID-19 samples took place in the United States, Italy and Spain.

Original processing methods: Amplification from reference gene primers served as the basis for estimated nucleated cell counts. The method was immunoSEQ multiplex PCR; TCRdb's version includes in-frame clones alone and lacks a portion of them. The V and J calls and clone size were taken over from that table, and D and trimming were inferred from the DNA. In the table there are under 150,000 clones, approximately 85% of which are singletons. V was pared by 6 bases and J by 9 bases, with 10 bases between. This CDR3 is 11 amino acids long. Sequencing used peripheral blood. This TCR derives from a woman in her sixties or seventies with COVID-19, enrolled during active disease. The chain joins TRBV12-3 or TRBV12-4 to TRBJ2-3; D possibly corresponds to TRBD1 (7 bases). This CDR3 is CASSQGGTQYF. The CDR3 DNA follows: TGTGCCAGCAGCCAGGGGGGAACGCAGTATTTT.